This TCR beta chain is drawn from a study of PD-L1 blockade in urothelial cancer. Study details: Each participant's history included 0 to 3 prior chemotherapy regimens. The analyses of blood took place 3 weeks (second dose) and 6 weeks after treatment start. A median blood sample held roughly 150,000 T cells and approximately 84,000 unique TCRs.

Synthetic TCR analog templates were spiked into all PCRs individually. Assay used: immunoSEQ multiplex PCR; TCRdb lists only in-frame clones, some missing. Here the sample spans about 91,000 clones, 90% being singletons. Germline V gene data show CDR1 as LNHNV and CDR2 as YYDKDF (reference sequence). CDR3 length equals 12 residues. Trimming removed 1 base at V and 6 bases at J, with 5 bases between. V usage is TRBV15 and J usage is TRBJ2-3; no clear D gene. This sequence was found in a man in his 60s with urothelial cancer. Sequencing was performed on PBMCs, taken around atezolizumab (anti-PD-L1) treatment. CDR3 sequence reads: CATSRGRDTQYF. The CDR3 coding sequence is TGTGCCACCAGCAGAGGGCGGGATACGCAGTATTTT.